The T cell receptor beta chain described here comes from a study of control samples from healthy donors and cancer patients. TCRdb's copy holds only in-frame clones and misses some; the assay was immunoSEQ multiplex PCR. The repertoire holds 210,000 or so clones, with roughly nine tenths as singletons. Trimming removed 4 bases from V and 0 bases from J, with 15 bases in between. Germline CDR1 reads LGHNA; CDR2 reads YNFKEQ. The CDR3 totals 17 residues. The clonotype was recovered from a man in his thirties or forties in good health. Sequences were obtained from blood. This chain connects TRBV4-2 to TRBJ2-2; a possible D gene is TRBD1 (6 bases). CDR3 in amino acids: CASSLPAGVPNTGELFF. DNA for the CDR3: TGTGCCAGCAGCCTCCCCGCAGGGGTACCGAACACCGGGGAGCTGTTTTTT.